Below, 22 T cell receptor beta chains from the same sample are listed, as sequenced in a study of CD8 T cells in Susac syndrome (dated by TCRdb to 2018 to 2020). Library preparation was by the immunoSEQ multiplex PCR assay. RNA was extracted with the RNeasy kit and roughly 0.5 to 1 ug was reverse transcribed using random hexamers. TCRdb itself trimmed the public reads at Q25 with fastp, ran MiXCR and retained productive beta chains. Entries that share a CDR3 protein sequence are merged under the most common genes and DNA. The sample profile shows 160,000 or so distinct CDR3 sequences; roughly 94% of them were found once. The ten largest clonotypes hold about 0.094% of the sample. Specimen: CD4+ T cells from PBMCs. These receptors all come from a human donor with multiple sclerosis.

V and J are TRBV19 and TRBJ2-3, with D perhaps matching TRBD2 (6 bases). V was cut by 6 bases and J by 1 base, with 17 bases left in between. This CDR3 has 16 residues. In germline, CDR1 is LNHDA, CDR2 SQIVND (reference sequence). CDR3 sequence: CASREGGRSRTDTQYF. The CDR3 DNA reads as TGTGCCAGTAGAGAGGGAGGACGGAGCCGCACAGATACGCAGTATTTT.

The CDR3 loop is CSASPGNGRPETQYF. The CDR3 DNA reads as TGCAGTGCTAGTCCGGGGAATGGGCGTCCGGAGACCCAGTACTTC. The chain is built from TRBV20-1 and TRBJ2-5, with D possibly matching TRBD2 (5 bases). The CDR3 is 15 residues long. Germline CDR1 is DFQATT and CDR2 is SNEGSKA (reference sequence). Trimming removed 3 bases from V and 5 bases from J, with 19 bases in between.

The chain employs TRBV29-1 and TRBJ2-5; possible D gene TRBD2, 5 bases. This CDR3 is 15 amino acids long. CDR1 and CDR2 from the germline V gene are SQVTM and ANQGSEA. Trimming took 4 bases from V and 1 from J, leaving 16 bases between them. The CDR3 coding sequence is TGCAGCGTTGTATATGGTCCAGCGGTCCAAGAGACCCAGTACTTC. This gives the protein CSVVYGPAVQETQYF.

The rearrangement links TRBV7-2 to TRBJ2-5, with D perhaps TRBD1 or TRBD2 (5 bases each). The V gene's germline CDR1 is SGHTA and CDR2 FQGNSA. The CDR3 contains 13 residues. Deletions cut 7 bases from V and 3 bases from J, with 12 bases between. This chain's CDR3 is CASNRMGEETQYF. DNA of the CDR3: TGTGCCAGCAACCGAATGGGGGAAGAGACCCAGTACTTC.

This chain connects TRBV20-1 to TRBJ2-1; TRBD2 aligns across 10 bases. V gave up 2 bases and J gave up 8 bases; unmatched junction bases: 3. The CDR3 runs 13 residues. Per germline, CDR1 DFQATT and CDR2 SNEGSKA (reference sequence). This CDR3 is CSARLLAGDEQFF. CDR3 DNA sequence: TGCAGTGCTAGACTTCTAGCGGGGGATGAGCAGTTCTTC.

The table lists this clonotype with a count of one. CDR3 coding DNA: TGCAGTGCTCCCCCTAGCGGGGGGAACACCGGGGAGCTGTTTTTT. It yields the protein CSAPPSGGNTGELFF. The rearrangement uses TRBV20-1 and TRBJ2-2; 10 nucleotides align to TRBD2. Germline-derived CDR1 and CDR2 are DFQATT and SNEGSKA (reference sequence). CDR3 length: 15 residues. J was trimmed by 1 base and V by 5 bases; bases with no gene match: 4.

This clonotype was seen only once. The chain employs TRBV29-1 and TRBJ1-2; the D is unclear. Germline CDR1 and CDR2: SQVTM and ANQGSEA. V lost 4 bases to trimming and J lost 4 bases, with 16 bases between them. CDR3 length: 14 residues. CDR3: CSVVPGTGGYGYTF. The CDR3 DNA reads as TGCAGCGTTGTACCTGGCACGGGCGGCTATGGCTACACCTTC.

The CDR3 nucleotides are TGCGCCAGCAGCTTGGACCTGGGCCTTGAAGCTTTCTTT. Translating it yields CASSLDLGLEAFF. The V gene is TRBV5-1, the J gene TRBJ1-1; D unclear. Deletions cut 0 bases from V and 7 bases from J, with 10 bases between. This CDR3 spans 13 amino acids. Germline loops: CDR1 SGHRS, CDR2 YFSETQ.

The chain is built from TRBV3-1 and TRBJ1-1; possibly TRBD1 for D (5 bases). The CDR3 sequence is 13 residues long. Between the trimmed V and J ends, which lost 1 base and 5 bases, there was a span of 8 bases. The V gene's germline CDR1 is LGHDT and CDR2 YNNKEL (reference sequence). CDR3 region: CASSQVGGTEAFF. Written as DNA, the CDR3 is TGTGCCAGCAGCCAAGTGGGGGGTACTGAAGCTTTCTTT. The full variable domain, completed using reference TRBV3-1 and TRBJ1-1, is DTAVSQTPKYLVTQMGNDKSIKCEQNLGHDTMYWYKQDSKKFLKIMFSYNNKELIINETVPNRFSPKSPDKAHLNLHINSLELGDSAVYFCASSQVGGTEAFFGQGTRLTVV.

This chain connects TRBV5-4 to TRBJ2-2, with 7 bases aligning to TRBD1. Germline V gene data show CDR1 as SGHNT and CDR2 as YYREEE (reference sequence). The CDR3 consists of 14 residues. The J segment lost 5 bases and the V segment lost 4 bases, leaving 5 bases of the junction unmatched. The CDR3 sequence: CASSMTGNTGELFF. DNA of the CDR3: TGTGCCAGCAGCATGACAGGGAATACCGGGGAGCTGTTTTTT.

The chain uses TRBV27 and TRBJ2-7, with 8 bases that match TRBD2. The J segment lost 0 bases and the V segment lost 4 bases, leaving 2 bases of the junction unmatched. Germline CDR1 and CDR2: MNHEY and SMNVEV (reference sequence). The CDR3 length is 14 residues. This chain's CDR3 is CASSYREGSYEQYF. In nucleotides, the CDR3 is TGTGCCAGCAGTTACCGGGAGGGCTCCTACGAGCAGTACTTC.

This clonotype occurred once. This chain connects TRBV6-2 or TRBV6-3 to TRBJ1-4; D may be TRBD1 (5 bases). Germline assignment: CDR1 MNHEY and CDR2 SVGEGT. Trimming shortened V by 2 bases and J by 8 bases, and 15 bases separated the two germline ends. The length of the CDR3 is 15 residues. This chain's CDR3 is CASSYPQGGGEKLFF. The CDR3 coding sequence is TGTGCCAGCAGTTACCCTCAGGGCGGCGGCGAAAAACTGTTTTTT.

V usage is TRBV7-9 and J usage is TRBJ2-7; a weak D match, TRBD1 (5 bases). Germline assignment: CDR1 SEHNR and CDR2 FQNEAQ (reference sequence). With 8 bases removed from V and 3 bases from J, the gap between germline ends came to 14 bases. The CDR3 has 13 amino acids. This CDR3 reads CASGWTSNYEQYF. DNA of the CDR3: TGTGCCAGCGGGTGGACATCCAACTACGAGCAGTACTTC.

This sequence joins TRBV20-1 and TRBJ2-1; D unresolved. The germline gives CDR1 DFQATT, CDR2 SNEGSKA (reference sequence). Trimming pared 0 bases from V and 8 bases from J, leaving 17 bases between. This CDR3 is 15 amino acids long. CDR3 sequence (DNA): TGCAGTGCTAGAGATCAGCCGGTTGAGGTACATGAGCAGTTCTTC. Translating it yields CSARDQPVEVHEQFF.

The chain recombines TRBV6-5 with TRBJ2-7; D is possibly TRBD2 (6 bases). The germline V and J ends were trimmed by 8 bases and 3 bases, with 14 bases remaining between them. This CDR3 is built from 13 residues. Germline CDR1 reads MNHEY; CDR2 reads SVGAGI. CDR3 loop: CASGGQAVYEQYF. As DNA, the CDR3 is TGTGCCAGCGGAGGGCAGGCCGTCTACGAGCAGTACTTC.

The genes are TRBV7-2 and TRBJ2-7; no firm D call. Looked up from germline, CDR1 is SGHTA and CDR2 is FQGNSA. V was clipped by 10 bases and J by 3 bases, with 16 bases between them. This CDR3 comprises 13 residues. The DNA of the CDR3 is TGTGCCACCCACGGAAAGGGAAGCTACGAGCAGTACTTC. This encodes CATHGKGSYEQYF.

The genes are TRBV12-3 or TRBV12-4 and TRBJ1-2; TRBD1 might be the D (5 bases). The CDR3 sequence is 13 residues long. Trimming shortened V by 10 bases and J by 7 bases, and 19 bases separated the two germline ends. CDR3 DNA sequence: TGTGCCACATACCAGGGTGGCGGTTCTGGCTACACCTTC. It yields the protein CATYQGGGSGYTF.

The rearrangement uses TRBV20-1 and TRBJ2-7; D gene uncertain. Trimming cost V 3 bases and J 3 bases, with 12 bases left between them. The length of the CDR3 is 13 residues. Germline values: CDR1 DFQATT, CDR2 SNEGSKA (reference sequence). The CDR3 loop reads CSARDLSYYEQYF. The CDR3, as DNA: TGCAGTGCTAGGGATTTGTCTTACTACGAGCAGTACTTC.

The chain combines TRBV7-9 with TRBJ2-7, with TRBD1 identical over 10 bases. Losses at the gene ends were 8 bases for V and 7 bases for J; bases not matched to a gene: 11. The CDR3 totals 14 residues. The germline V gene has CDR1 SEHNR and CDR2 FQNEAQ (reference sequence). The CDR3 region has the DNA TGTGCCAGCCGTCACGACAGGGGGCCGCGAGAGCAGTACTTC. Its protein is CASRHDRGPREQYF. The full variable domain, in which reference TRBV7-9 and TRBJ2-7 provide the parts outside the CDR3, is DTGVSQNPRHKITKRGQNVTFRCDPISEHNRLYWYRQTLGQGPEFLTYFQNEAQLEKSRLLSDRFSAERPKGSFSTLEIQRTEQGDSAMYLCASRHDRGPREQYFGPGTRLTVT.

This rearrangement joins TRBV18 to TRBJ1-2, with D perhaps TRBD1 (6 bases). CDR3 length equals 13 residues. Germline V gene data show CDR1 as KGHSH and CDR2 as LQKENI. Trimming shortened V by 3 bases and J by 7 bases, and 12 bases separated the two germline ends. This CDR3 is CASSPEGGSGYTF. The DNA for the CDR3 is TGTGCCAGCTCACCTGAGGGGGGCTCTGGCTACACCTTC.

The chain carries TRBV7-9 and TRBJ2-1; weak D call: TRBD2 (6 bases). Between the trimmed V and J ends, which lost 4 bases and 0 bases, there was a span of 13 bases. CDR1 is SEHNR, CDR2 FQNEAQ, per germline (reference sequence). CDR3 length equals 16 residues. CDR3 DNA sequence: TGTGCCAGCAGCTCCAGACTAGGAAGCTCCTACAATGAGCAGTTCTTC. This encodes CASSSRLGSSYNEQFF.

This sequence joins TRBV5-4 and TRBJ2-7, with unresolved D. Germline values: CDR1 SGHNT, CDR2 YYREEE (reference sequence). Trimming left V 6 bases short and J 5 bases short, with 18 bases between. CDR3 length: 14 residues. Here the CDR3 reads CASKTVAVSDEQYF. The CDR3 region has the DNA TGTGCCAGCAAGACTGTAGCAGTTTCTGACGAGCAGTACTTC.